This TCR beta chain was identified in a study of regulatory T cells in long-lasting Graves disease. For TCR beta, libraries came from iRepertoire HTBI primers and Arm-PCR of CDR3 regions. From the multiplex PCR reads, TCRdb called clonotypes with MiXCR, one entry per CDR3 protein. The sample has 500,000 or so distinct CDR3 sequences; 13% to 15% are singletons. This clonotype was counted many times. CDR1 and CDR2 from the germline V gene are KGHDR and SFDVKD. The CDR3 contains 14 residues. The trim removed 5 bases at V and 4 bases at J, leaving 4 bases unmatched. Time point specified: newly diagnosed GD, antithyroid drugs for less than 3 months. RNA extracted from PBMCs served as the sequencing template. This sample also appeared in a second study, on T cells in Graves' hyperthyroidism and ophthalmopathy. That work adds: Most thyroid clonotypes expanded above 0.001 were also detected in blood. In simple terms, a model built on 13 V-J features told ophthalmopathy apart from stable hyperthyroidism.

This chain joins TRBV24-1 and TRBJ1-5; 7 positions match TRBD1. The sequences come from peripheral blood mononuclear cells (PBMCs), collected at new diagnosis, from a patient treated with antithyroid drugs. The source of this sequence is a woman aged 45-59 years with Graves disease. CDR3 residues: CATSGGTVNQPQHF. The CDR3 region has the DNA TGTGCCACCAGTGGCGGGACAGTTAATCAGCCCCAGCATTTT.